This record concerns one T cell receptor (beta chain) sequence. Its antigen remains unidentified. As the method for making TCR beta libraries, quantitative 5'-RACE with molecular barcodes was used. TCRdb fed the 5' RACE reads into MiXCR, producing one record per CDR3 protein. This sample yields around 250,000 distinct CDR3 sequences, of which 15% to 20% are seen a single time; approximately 33% belongs to the top ten. This record belongs to a study of CD8 T cells in ankylosing spondylitis. The study's findings and limits: According to the report, clones linked to the disease were significantly enriched in matched synovial fluid samples taken from ankylosing spondylitis patients. Some of these motif variants have turned up before, in reports on reactive arthritis synovial fluid and blood. Made up of 7 to 9 highly homologous variants, a TCR beta motif appeared characteristic of ankylosing spondylitis blood.

This CDR3 has 15 amino acids. V lost 6 bases, J lost 4 bases, and 9 bases stayed unmatched. CDR1 is MNHEY, CDR2 SMNVEV, per germline (reference sequence). The chain is built from TRBV27 and TRBJ1-1; 9 bases map to TRBD1. This TCR was recovered from a male donor with ankylosing spondylitis or in good health (not recorded which). The source material was blood, either unsorted or a sorted T cell fraction (not recorded which). CDR3 protein: CASRPRTGDTTEAFF. In nucleotides, the CDR3 is TGTGCCAGCAGGCCCCGGACAGGGGATACCACTGAAGCTTTCTTT.